The T cell receptor beta chain under discussion was sequenced for a study of blood T cell repertoires in COVID-19. Profiled with immunoSEQ multiplex PCR; TCRdb holds only in-frame clones, not every one. This sample has roughly 500,000 clones, with about 88% found just once. Germline loops: CDR1 SGDLS, CDR2 YYNGEE. CDR3 length equals 10 residues. V gave up 9 bases and J gave up 3 bases, with 7 bases separating them. Input material: peripheral blood. This sequence originates from a man aged 18 to 30 with COVID-19, enrolled during active disease. This chain joins TRBV9 and TRBJ2-7, with D perhaps matching TRBD2 (5 bases). The CDR3 here is CANGVYEQYF. In nucleotides, the CDR3 is TGTGCCAACGGGGTCTACGAGCAGTACTTC.